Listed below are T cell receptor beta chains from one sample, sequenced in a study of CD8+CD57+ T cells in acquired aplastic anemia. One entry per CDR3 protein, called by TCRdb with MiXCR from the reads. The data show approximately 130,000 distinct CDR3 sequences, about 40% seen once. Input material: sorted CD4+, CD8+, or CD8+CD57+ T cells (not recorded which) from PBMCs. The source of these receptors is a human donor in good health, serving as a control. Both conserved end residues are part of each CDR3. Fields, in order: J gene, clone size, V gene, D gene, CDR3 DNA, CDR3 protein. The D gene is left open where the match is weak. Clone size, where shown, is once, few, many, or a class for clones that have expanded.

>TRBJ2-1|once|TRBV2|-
TGTGCCAGCAAAAGGGGGAAGGGGGGTGAGCAGTTCTTC
CASKRGKGGEQFF
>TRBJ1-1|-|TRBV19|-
TGTGCCAGTAGTATGACGTCGAACACTGAAGCTTTCTTT
CASSMTSNTEAFF
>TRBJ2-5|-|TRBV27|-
TGTGCCAGCAGTTTATTACGAGGGGTTGACCTACAGACCCAGTACTTC
CASSLLRGVDLQTQYF
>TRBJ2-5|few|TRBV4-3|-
TGCGCCAGCAGCCAAGATCGTAGCGGAGAGACCCAGTACTTC
CASSQDRSGETQYF
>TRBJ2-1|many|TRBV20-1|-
TGCAGTGCCGCTTCGGCGGACTCTTTCCCACCGAATGAGCAGTTCTTC
CSAASADSFPPNEQFF
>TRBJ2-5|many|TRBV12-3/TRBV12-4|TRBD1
TGTGCCAGCAGCGGACAGGGGGGGACCCAGTACTTC
CASSGQGGTQYF
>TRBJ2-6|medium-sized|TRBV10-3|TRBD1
TGTGCCATCAGTGCTGGACAGGCCCGCTCTGGGGCCAACGTCCTGACTTTC
CAISAGQARSGANVLTF
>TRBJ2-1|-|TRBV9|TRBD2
TGTGCCAGCAGCGTAGAAGCGGGGGGAATCAATGAGCAGTTCTTC
CASSVEAGGINEQFF
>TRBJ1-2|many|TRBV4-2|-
TGTGCCAGCAGCCGGGAAAGGGAAGAGGGCTACACCTTC
CASSREREEGYTF
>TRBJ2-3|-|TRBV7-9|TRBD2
TGTGCCAGCAGCTCGGGGACTAGCGGGGGGCCGCAGTATTTT
CASSSGTSGGPQYF
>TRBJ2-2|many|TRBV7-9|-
TGTGCCAGCATCAGAGGCAGCACCGGGGAGCTGTTTTTT
CASIRGSTGELFF
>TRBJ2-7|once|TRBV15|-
TGTGCCACCAGCAGAGAGAGGGACAACGAGCAGTACTTC
CATSRERDNEQYF
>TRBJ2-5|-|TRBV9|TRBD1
TGTGCCAGCAGCTCGGGACAGGGGAGGTACACAGATACGCAGTACTTC
CASSSGQGRYTDTQYF
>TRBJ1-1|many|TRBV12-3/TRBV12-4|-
TGTGCCAGCAGTCACATTTCCGGGAACACTGAAGCTTTCTTT
CASSHISGNTEAFF
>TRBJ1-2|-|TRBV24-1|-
TGTGCCACCAGTGATTCGTCGAGCTATGGCTACACCTTC
CATSDSSSYGYTF
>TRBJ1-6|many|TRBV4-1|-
TGCGCCAGCAGCCAAGATCGAGCAGGTTGGTCACCCCTCCACTTT
CASSQDRAGWSPLHF
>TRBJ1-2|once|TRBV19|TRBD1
TGTGCCAGTGCGGGACAGCTTGATGGCTACACCTTC
CASAGQLDGYTF
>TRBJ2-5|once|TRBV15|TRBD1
TGTGCCACCAGCAGATACAGGGGGCTGGGGGAGACCCAGTACTTC
CATSRYRGLGETQYF
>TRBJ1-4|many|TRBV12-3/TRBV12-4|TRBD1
TGTGCCAGCAGAAAGCGGGACAGGGAGTATGAAAAACTGTTTTTT
CASRKRDREYEKLFF
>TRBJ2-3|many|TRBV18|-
TGTGCCAGCTCACCTCGCACAGATACGCAGTATTTT
CASSPRTDTQYF
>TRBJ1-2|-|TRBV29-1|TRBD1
TGCAGCGTGCTGGGACAGGGGGGCTATGGCTACACCTTC
CSVLGQGGYGYTF
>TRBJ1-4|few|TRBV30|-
TGTGCCTGGAGTGTCTCTAGAGCCCTTAGGGAAAAACTGTTTTTT
CAWSVSRALREKLFF
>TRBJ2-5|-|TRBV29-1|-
TGCAGCGTTGAAGGGGGAGGCGTTGAGACCCAGTACTTC
CSVEGGGVETQYF
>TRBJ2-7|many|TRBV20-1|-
TGCAGTGCTGTCTTTTTCGCTTCTGGGGAGCAGTACTTC
CSAVFFASGEQYF
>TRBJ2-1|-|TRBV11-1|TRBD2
TGTGCCAGCAGGTCAACTAGCGGGAGGGCCAGAATCGATCACAATGAGCAGTTCTTC
CASRSTSGRARIDHNEQFF
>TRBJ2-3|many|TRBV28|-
TGTGCCAGCGGTCGTCCGGGCGCTACGCAGTATTTT
CASGRPGATQYF
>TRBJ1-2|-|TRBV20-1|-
TGCAGTGCTGCCGGCACGGAGGTTGCTGGCTACACCTTC
CSAAGTEVAGYTF
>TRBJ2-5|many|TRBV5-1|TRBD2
TGCGCCAGCAGCTTGGATCGGGGGGAGGGGACCCAGTACTTC
CASSLDRGEGTQYF
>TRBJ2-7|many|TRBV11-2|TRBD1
TGTGCCAGCAGCTTAGTTGACAGGGGGCCCTACGAGCAGTACTTC
CASSLVDRGPYEQYF
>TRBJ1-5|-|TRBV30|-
TGTGCCTGGAGTGATCTTAGCGATCAGCCCCAGCATTTT
CAWSDLSDQPQHF
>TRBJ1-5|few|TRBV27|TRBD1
TGTGCCAGCAGTCCCCGGTTCAGGGGGTATAGCAATCAGCCCCAGCATTTT
CASSPRFRGYSNQPQHF
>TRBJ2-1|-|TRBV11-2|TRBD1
TGTGCCAGCAGCAATCTAGGGACAGGGACCTACAATGAGCAGTTCTTC
CASSNLGTGTYNEQFF
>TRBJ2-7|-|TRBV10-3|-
TGTGCCAGCAGCTCAGGACCTCGGGAGCCCTACGAGCAGTACTTC
CASSSGPREPYEQYF
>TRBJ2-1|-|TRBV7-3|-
TGTGCCAGCAGCTCCGGGGCCTACAATGAGCAGTTCTTC
CASSSGAYNEQFF
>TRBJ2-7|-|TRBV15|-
TGTGCCACCAGCAGAGATCGCACCCTAGGGGGCGAGCAGTACTTC
CATSRDRTLGGEQYF
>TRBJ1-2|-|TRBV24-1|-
TGTGCCACCATGGGAGCCGCAACTGTTGGCTACACCTTC
CATMGAATVGYTF
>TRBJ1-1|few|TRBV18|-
TGTGCCAGCTCACCGTCCGGGGGGCGGGCCACTGAAGCTTTCTTT
CASSPSGGRATEAFF
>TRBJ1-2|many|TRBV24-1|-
TGTGCCACCAGTGACCGCAGCTATGGCTACACCTTC
CATSDRSYGYTF
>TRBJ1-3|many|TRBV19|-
TGTGCCAGTAGTACGCGGGACGTTGGAAACACCATATATTTT
CASSTRDVGNTIYF
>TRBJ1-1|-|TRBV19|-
TGTGCCAGTAGTACGGACGGGTACGCTGAAGCTTCCTTT
CASSTDGYAEASF
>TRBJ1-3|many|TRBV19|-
TGTGCCAGTACCAACTCGGGTAGGAGAAACACCATATATTTT
CASTNSGRRNTIYF
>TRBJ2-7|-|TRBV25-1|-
TGTGCCAGCAGTGACCGGCGGGACGTCAGCTCCTACGAGCAGTACTTT
CASSDRRDVSSYEQYF
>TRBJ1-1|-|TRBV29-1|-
TGCAGCGTTGGCAGGGACACTGAAGCTTTCTTT
CSVGRDTEAFF
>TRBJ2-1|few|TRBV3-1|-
TGTGCCAGCAGCCTTGGGATCTCTTGGTCCTACAATGAGCAGTTCTTC
CASSLGISWSYNEQFF
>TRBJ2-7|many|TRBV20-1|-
TGCAGTGCTAGTCTCCCTCCAACGGGTCGTTACTACGAGCAGTACTTC
CSASLPPTGRYYEQYF
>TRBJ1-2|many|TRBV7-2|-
TGTGCCAGCAGGGCAGCCATAATTTCTAACTATGGCTACACCTTC
CASRAAIISNYGYTF
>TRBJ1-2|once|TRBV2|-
TGTGCCAGCAGTGAGGGGGCCCATGGGGGCTACACCTTC
CASSEGAHGGYTF